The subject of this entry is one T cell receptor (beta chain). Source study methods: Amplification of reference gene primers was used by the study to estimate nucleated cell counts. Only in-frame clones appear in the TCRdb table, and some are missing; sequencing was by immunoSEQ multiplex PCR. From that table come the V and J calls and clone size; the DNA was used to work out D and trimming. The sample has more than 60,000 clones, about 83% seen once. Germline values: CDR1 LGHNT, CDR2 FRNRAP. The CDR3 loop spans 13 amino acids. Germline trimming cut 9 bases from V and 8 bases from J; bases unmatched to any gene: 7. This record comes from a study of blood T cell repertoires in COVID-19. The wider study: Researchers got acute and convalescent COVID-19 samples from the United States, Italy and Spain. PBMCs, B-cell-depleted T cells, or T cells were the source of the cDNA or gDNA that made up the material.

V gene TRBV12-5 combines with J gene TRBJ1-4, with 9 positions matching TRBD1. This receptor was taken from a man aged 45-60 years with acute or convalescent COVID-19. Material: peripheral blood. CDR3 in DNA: TGTGCTAGCAACAGGGGGCCACACGAAAAACTGTTTTTT. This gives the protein CASNRGPHEKLFF.